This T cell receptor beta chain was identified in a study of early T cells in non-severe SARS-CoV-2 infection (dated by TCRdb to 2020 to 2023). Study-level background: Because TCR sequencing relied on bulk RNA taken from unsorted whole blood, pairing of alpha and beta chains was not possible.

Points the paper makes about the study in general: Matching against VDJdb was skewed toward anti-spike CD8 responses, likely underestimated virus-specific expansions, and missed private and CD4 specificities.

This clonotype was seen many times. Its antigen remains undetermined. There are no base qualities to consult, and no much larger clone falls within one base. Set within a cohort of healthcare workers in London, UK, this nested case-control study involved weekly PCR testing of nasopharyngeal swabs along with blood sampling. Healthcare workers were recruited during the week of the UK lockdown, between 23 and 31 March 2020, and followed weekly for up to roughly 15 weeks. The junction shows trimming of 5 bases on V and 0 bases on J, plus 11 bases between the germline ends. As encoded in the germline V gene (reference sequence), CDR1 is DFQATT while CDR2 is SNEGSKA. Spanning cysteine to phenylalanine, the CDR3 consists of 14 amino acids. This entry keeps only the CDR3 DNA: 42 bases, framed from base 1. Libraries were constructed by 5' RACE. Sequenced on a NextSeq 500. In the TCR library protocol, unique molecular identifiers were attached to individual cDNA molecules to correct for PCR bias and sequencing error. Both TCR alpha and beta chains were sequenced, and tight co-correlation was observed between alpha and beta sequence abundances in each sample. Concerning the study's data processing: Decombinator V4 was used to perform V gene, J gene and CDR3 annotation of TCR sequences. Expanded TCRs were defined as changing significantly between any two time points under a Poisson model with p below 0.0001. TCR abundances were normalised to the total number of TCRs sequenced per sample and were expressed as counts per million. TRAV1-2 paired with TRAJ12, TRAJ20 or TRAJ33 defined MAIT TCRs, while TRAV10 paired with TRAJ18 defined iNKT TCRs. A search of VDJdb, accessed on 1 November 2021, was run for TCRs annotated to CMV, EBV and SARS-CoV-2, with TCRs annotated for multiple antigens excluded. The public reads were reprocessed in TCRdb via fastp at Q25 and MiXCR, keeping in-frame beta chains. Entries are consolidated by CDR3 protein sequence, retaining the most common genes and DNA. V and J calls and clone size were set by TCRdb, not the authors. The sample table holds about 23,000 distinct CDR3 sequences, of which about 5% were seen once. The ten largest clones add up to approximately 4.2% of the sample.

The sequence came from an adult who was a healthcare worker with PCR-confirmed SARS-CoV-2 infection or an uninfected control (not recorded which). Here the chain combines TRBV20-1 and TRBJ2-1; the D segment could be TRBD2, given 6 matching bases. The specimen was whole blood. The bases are TGCAGTGCTTCGGACGGGAGCTCCTACAATGAGCAGTTCTTC. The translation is CSASDGSSYNEQFF.